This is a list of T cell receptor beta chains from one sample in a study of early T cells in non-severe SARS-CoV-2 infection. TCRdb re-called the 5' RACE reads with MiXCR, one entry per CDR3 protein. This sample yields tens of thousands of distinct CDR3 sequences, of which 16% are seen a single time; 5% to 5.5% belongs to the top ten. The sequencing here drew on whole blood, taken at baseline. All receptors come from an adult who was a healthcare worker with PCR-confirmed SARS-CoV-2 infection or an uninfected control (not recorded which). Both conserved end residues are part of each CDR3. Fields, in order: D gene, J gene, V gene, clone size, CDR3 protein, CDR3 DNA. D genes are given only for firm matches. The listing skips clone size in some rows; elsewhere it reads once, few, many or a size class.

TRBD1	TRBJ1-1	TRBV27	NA	CASRDRDAEAFF	TGTGCCAGCAGGGACAGGGATGCTGAAGCTTTCTTT
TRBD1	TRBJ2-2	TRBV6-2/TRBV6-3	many	CASRRSSTGVLNTGELFF	TGTGCCAGCAGACGAAGCTCCACAGGGGTCCTAAACACCGGGGAGCTGTTTTTT
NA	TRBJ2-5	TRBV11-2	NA	CASSPNVETQYF	TGTGCCAGCAGCCCCAACGTGGAGACCCAGTACTTC
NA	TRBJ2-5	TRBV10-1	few	CASSEQAQETQYF	TGCGCCAGCAGTGAACAGGCCCAGGAGACCCAGTACTTC
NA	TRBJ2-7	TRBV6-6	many	CASANGHSSYEQYF	TGTGCCAGCGCCAATGGACATAGCTCCTACGAGCAGTACTTC
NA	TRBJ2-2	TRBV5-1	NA	CASSFLGRTSTGELFF	TGCGCCAGCAGCTTCTTGGGGCGGACAAGCACCGGGGAGCTGTTTTTT
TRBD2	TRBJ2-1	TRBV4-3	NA	CASSQGLDSGGFF	TGCGCCAGCAGCCAAGGGCTGGACAGCGGGGGGTTCTTC
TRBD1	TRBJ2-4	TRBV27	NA	CASSFSQDRAKNIQYF	TGTGCCAGCAGTTTTTCCCAGGACAGGGCCAAAAACATTCAGTACTTC
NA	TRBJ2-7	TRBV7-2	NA	CASSLEGTSTSEQYF	TGTGCCAGCAGCTTAGAGGGGACTTCGACTAGCGAGCAGTACTTC
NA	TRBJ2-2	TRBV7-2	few	CASSRPGGGELFF	TGTGCCAGCAGCCGTCCCGGGGGCGGGGAGCTGTTTTTT
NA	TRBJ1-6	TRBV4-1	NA	CASSQDWEPLHF	TGCGCCAGCAGCCAAGACTGGGAACCCCTCCACTTT
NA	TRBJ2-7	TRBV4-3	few	CASSKGQGEAYEQYF	TGCGCCAGCAGCAAGGGACAAGGGGAGGCCTACGAGCAGTACTTC
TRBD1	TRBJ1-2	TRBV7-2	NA	CASSLAGQGWGYGYTF	TGTGCCAGCAGCTTAGCGGGACAGGGCTGGGGCTATGGCTACACCTTC
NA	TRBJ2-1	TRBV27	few	CASSLGPGVLYNEQFF	TGTGCCAGCAGTTTAGGGCCAGGGGTGCTCTACAATGAGCAGTTCTTC
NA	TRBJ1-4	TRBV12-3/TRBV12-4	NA	CASSPGRVPNEKLFF	TGTGCCAGCAGTCCGGGTAGGGTACCTAATGAAAAACTGTTTTTT
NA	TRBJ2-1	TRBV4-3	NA	CASSHTARNEQFF	TGCGCCAGCAGCCACACCGCCCGCAATGAGCAGTTCTTC
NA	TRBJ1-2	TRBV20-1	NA	CSLQGTYGYTF	TGCAGCTTGCAGGGGACGTATGGCTACACCTTC
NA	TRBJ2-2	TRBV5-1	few	CASSLRTTNTGELFF	TGCGCCAGCAGCTTGCGTACTACGAACACCGGGGAGCTGTTTTTT
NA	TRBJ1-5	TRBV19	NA	CASSKSFSQPQHF	TGTGCCAGTAGTAAGTCCTTCTCCCAGCCCCAGCATTTT
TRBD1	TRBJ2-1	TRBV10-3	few	CAIRPDRISYNEQFF	TGTGCCATCAGACCGGACAGGATTTCCTACAATGAGCAGTTCTTC
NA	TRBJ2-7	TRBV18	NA	CASSLRGMGIDEQYF	TGTGCCAGCTCACTCAGGGGAATGGGAATCGACGAGCAGTACTTC
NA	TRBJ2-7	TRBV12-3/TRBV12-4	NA	CASSFRFGVPPLHEGKEPYEQYF	TGTGCCAGCAGTTTTCGATTCGGAGTACCCCCTTTACATGAGGGAAAGGAGCCCTACGAGCAGTACTTC
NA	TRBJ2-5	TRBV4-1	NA	CASSQSGMYQETQYF	TGCGCCAGCAGCCAGTCGGGGATGTACCAAGAGACCCAGTACTTC
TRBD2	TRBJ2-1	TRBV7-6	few	CASARTSGSFNEQFF	TGTGCCAGCGCTAGAACTAGCGGGAGTTTTAATGAGCAGTTCTTC
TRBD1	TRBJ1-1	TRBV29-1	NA	CSVDRAEAFF	TGCAGCGTCGACAGGGCTGAAGCTTTCTTT
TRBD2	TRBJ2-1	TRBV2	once	CASRASGAANEQFF	TGTGCCAGCAGAGCTAGCGGGGCGGCCAATGAGCAGTTCTTC
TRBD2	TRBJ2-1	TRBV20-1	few	CSARLLAGGPRYNEQFF	TGCAGTGCTAGGCTACTAGCGGGAGGGCCGAGGTACAATGAGCAGTTCTTC
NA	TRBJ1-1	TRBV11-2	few	CASSFGVPKNTEAFF	TGTGCCAGCAGCTTTGGGGTACCTAAGAACACTGAAGCTTTCTTT
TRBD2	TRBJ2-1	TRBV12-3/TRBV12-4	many	CASSLVTSGRADEQFF	TGTGCCAGCAGTTTAGTCACTAGCGGGAGGGCCGATGAGCAGTTCTTC
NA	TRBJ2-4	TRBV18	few	CASSPPGQLAKNIQYF	TGTGCCAGCTCACCACCGGGACAATTAGCCAAAAACATTCAGTACTTC
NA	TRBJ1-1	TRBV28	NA	CASSLSSEMNTEAFF	TGTGCCAGCAGTTTAAGTTCTGAAATGAACACTGAAGCTTTCTTT
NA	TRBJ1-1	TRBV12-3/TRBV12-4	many	CASSRQGSNTEAFF	TGTGCCAGCAGTCGCCAGGGGTCGAACACTGAAGCTTTCTTT
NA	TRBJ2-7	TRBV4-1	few	CASSARRAGNKNITYEQYF	TGCGCCAGCAGCGCAAGAAGGGCGGGAAATAAAAACATTACTTACGAGCAGTACTTC
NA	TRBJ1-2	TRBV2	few	CASSANRDGYTF	TGTGCCAGCAGTGCGAACAGGGATGGCTACACCTTC
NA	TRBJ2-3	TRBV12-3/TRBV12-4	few	CASSFHRVEADTQYF	TGTGCCAGCAGTTTTCATCGGGTCGAGGCAGATACGCAGTATTTT
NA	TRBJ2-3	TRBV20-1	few	CSARYGDTQYF	TGCAGTGCTAGATATGGGGATACGCAGTATTTT
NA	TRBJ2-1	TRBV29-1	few	CSVEDPGGHKVNEQFF	TGCAGCGTTGAAGATCCTGGGGGGCATAAGGTCAATGAGCAGTTCTTC
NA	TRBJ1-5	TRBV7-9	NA	CASSLTADQPQHF	TGTGCCAGCAGCTTAACTGCGGATCAGCCCCAGCATTTT
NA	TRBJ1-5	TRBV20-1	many	CSASARGQPQHF	TGCAGTGCCTCCGCGAGGGGTCAGCCCCAGCATTTT
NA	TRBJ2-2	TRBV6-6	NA	CASSFYSYTGELFF	TGTGCCAGCAGTTTTTACAGCTACACCGGGGAGCTGTTTTTT
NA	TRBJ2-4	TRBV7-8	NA	CASSLGAGTTIIAKNIQYF	TGTGCCAGCAGCTTAGGTGCAGGGACCACGATTATAGCCAAAAACATTCAGTACTTC
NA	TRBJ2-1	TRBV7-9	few	CASSLAAGSNEQFF	TGTGCCAGCAGCTTAGCCGCGGGGAGCAATGAGCAGTTCTTC
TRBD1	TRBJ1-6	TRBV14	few	CASSLGTGANSPLHF	TGTGCCAGCAGCCTGGGGACAGGCGCGAATTCACCCCTCCACTTT
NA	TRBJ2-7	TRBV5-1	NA	CASSLGISGLREQYF	TGCGCCAGCAGCTTGGGTATAAGCGGGTTACGCGAGCAGTACTTC
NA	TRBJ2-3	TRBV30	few	CAWSRYRATDTQYF	TGTGCCTGGAGTCGGTACAGGGCCACAGATACGCAGTATTTT